What follows describes a single T cell receptor beta chain. The assay was immunoSEQ multiplex PCR, and TCRdb's table has in-frame clones only and misses some. The sample records around 80,000 clones, roughly 94% being singletons. The source of the sample is a study of T cell changes during pregnancy in multiple sclerosis. CDR3 size: 14 residues. Germline CDR1 is SNHLY and CDR2 is FYNNEI. The ends lost 8 bases at V and 1 base at J; junction bases unmatched: 4. The starting material was peripheral blood, obtained in the second trimester of pregnancy. The chain combines TRBV2 with TRBJ2-3, with 9 nucleotides matching TRBD1. The receptor comes from a female donor in good health, enrolled as a control in a pregnancy study. The CDR3 DNA sequence: TGTGCCAGCGGGGACAGGGTCGGCACAGATACGCAGTATTTT. Encoded protein: CASGDRVGTDTQYF. Filled out from reference TRBV2 and TRBJ2-3, the complete variable domain reads EPEVTQTPSHQVTQMGQEVILRCVPISNHLYFYWYRQILGQKVEFLVSFYNNEISEKSEIFDDQFSVERPDGSNFTLKIRSTKLEDSAMYFCASGDRVGTDTQYFGPGTRLTVL.